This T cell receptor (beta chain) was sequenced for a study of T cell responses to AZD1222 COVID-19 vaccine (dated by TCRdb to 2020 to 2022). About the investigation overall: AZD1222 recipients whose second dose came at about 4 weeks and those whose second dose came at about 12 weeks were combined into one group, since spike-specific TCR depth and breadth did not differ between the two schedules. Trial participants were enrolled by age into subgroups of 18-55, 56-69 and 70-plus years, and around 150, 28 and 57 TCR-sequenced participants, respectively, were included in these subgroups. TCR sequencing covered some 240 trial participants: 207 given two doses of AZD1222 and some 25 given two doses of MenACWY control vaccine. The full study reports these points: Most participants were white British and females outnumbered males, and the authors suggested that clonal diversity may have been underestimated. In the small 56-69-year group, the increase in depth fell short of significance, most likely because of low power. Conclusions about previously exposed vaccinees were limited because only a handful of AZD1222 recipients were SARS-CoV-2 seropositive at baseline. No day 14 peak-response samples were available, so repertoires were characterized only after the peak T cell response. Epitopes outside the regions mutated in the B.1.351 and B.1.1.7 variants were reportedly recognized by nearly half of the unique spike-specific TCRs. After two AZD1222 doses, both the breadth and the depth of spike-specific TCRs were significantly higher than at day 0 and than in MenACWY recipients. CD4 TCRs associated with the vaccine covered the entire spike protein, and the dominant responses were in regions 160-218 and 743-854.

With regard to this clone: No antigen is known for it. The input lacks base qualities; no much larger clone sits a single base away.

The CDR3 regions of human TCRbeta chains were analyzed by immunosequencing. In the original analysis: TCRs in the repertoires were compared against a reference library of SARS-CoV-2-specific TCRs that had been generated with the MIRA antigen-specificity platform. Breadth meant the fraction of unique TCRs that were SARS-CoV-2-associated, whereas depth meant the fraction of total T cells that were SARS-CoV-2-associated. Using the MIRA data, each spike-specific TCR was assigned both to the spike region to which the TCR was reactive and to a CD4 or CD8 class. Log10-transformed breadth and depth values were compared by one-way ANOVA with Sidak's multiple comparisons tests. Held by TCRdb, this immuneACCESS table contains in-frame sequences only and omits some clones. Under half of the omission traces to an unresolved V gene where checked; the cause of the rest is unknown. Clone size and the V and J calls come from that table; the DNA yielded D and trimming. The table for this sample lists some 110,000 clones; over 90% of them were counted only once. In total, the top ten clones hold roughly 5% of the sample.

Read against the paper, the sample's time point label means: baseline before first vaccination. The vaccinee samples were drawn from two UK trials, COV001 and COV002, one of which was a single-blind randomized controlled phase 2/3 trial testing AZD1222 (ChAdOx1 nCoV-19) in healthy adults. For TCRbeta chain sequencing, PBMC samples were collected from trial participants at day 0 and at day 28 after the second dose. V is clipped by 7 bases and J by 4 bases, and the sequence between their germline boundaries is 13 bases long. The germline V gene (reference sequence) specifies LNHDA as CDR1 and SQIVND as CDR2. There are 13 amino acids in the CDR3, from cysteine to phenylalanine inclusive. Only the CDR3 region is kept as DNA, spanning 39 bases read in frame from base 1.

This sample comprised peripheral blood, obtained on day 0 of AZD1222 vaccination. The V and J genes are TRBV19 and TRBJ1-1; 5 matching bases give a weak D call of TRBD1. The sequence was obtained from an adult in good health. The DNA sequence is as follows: TGTGCCAGTAACCCCGGGGCCCTCACTGAAGCTTTCTTT. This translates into CASNPGALTEAFF.